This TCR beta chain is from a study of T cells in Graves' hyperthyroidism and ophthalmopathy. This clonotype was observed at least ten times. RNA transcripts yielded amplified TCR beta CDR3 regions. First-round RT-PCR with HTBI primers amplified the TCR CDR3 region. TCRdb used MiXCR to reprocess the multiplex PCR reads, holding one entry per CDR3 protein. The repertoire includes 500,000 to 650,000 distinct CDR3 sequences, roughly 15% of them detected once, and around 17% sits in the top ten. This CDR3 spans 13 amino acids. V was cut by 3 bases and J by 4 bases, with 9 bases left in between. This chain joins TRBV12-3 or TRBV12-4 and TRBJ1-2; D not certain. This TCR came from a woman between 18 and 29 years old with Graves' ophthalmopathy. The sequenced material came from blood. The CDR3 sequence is CASSFPSGYGYTF. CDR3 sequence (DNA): TGTGCCAGCAGTTTCCCTTCCGGCTATGGCTACACCTTC.